These 24 T cell receptor beta chains came from one sample sequenced in a study of T cell responses to AZD1222 COVID-19 vaccine. The table came from immunoSEQ multiplex PCR; TCRdb's copy has only in-frame clones and leaves some out. The sample shows some 130,000 clones, 93% of them seen only once. Specimen: peripheral blood, collected on day 0 of AZD1222 vaccination. The receptors come from an adult in good health.

The CDR3 DNA reads as TGTGCCAGCAGCTTAGCGCTCCGGGCCCAAGAGACCCAGTACTTC. This sequence encodes CASSLALRAQETQYF. J is TRBJ2-5 and V is TRBV7-9, with unresolved D. This CDR3 has 15 residues. CDR1 and CDR2 from the germline V gene are SEHNR and FQNEAQ (reference sequence). V was pared by 0 bases and J by 1 base, with 9 bases between.

The chain couples TRBV2 to TRBJ1-1; D is uncertain. V was cut by 8 bases and J by 1 base, with 14 bases left in between. CDR3 length equals 14 residues. From germline, CDR1 is SNHLY and CDR2 FYNNEI. Here the CDR3 reads CASSPLTENTEAFF. The CDR3 coding sequence is TGTGCCAGCTCTCCCTTGACGGAGAACACTGAAGCTTTCTTT.

V and J are TRBV6-2 or TRBV6-3 and TRBJ2-7; D might be TRBD2 (5 bases). V gave up 5 bases and J gave up 3 bases, with 11 bases separating them. This CDR3 is 13 amino acids long. CDR1 is MNHEY and CDR2 is SVGEGT in the germline V gene. In nucleotides, the CDR3 is TGTGCCAGCAGTCATCTAGCTAACTACGAGCAGTACTTC. This codes for CASSHLANYEQYF.

The CDR3 DNA is TGTGCCAGTAGTATTCGATCAGGGCCCTATAGCAATCAGCCCCAGCATTTT. Residues: CASSIRSGPYSNQPQHF. This sequence joins TRBV19 and TRBJ1-5, with D tentatively TRBD1 (5 bases). The germline V gene has CDR1 LNHDA and CDR2 SQIVND (reference sequence). Trimming left V 3 bases short and J 0 bases short, with 15 bases between. The CDR3 contains 17 residues.

This chain's CDR3 is CATSGWSEGNTIYF. The CDR3, as DNA: TGTGCCACCTCCGGATGGTCGGAAGGAAACACCATATATTTT. This chain joins TRBV21-1 and TRBJ1-3. TRBV21-1 is labeled a pseudogene. There are 14 residues in the CDR3.

This chain links TRBV5-1 with TRBJ2-5; the match to TRBD2 covers 12 bases. J lost 5 bases, V lost 3 bases, and 14 bases had no gene match. This CDR3 has 18 residues. Germline loops: CDR1 SGHRS, CDR2 YFSETQ. CDR3 DNA sequence: TGCGCCAGCAGCTCCACACCTAGGGGACTAGCGGGTGTTGAGACCCAGTACTTC. Its protein product is CASSSTPRGLAGVETQYF.

The rearrangement uses TRBV18 and TRBJ2-3; D is possibly TRBD1 (6 bases). V gave up 3 bases and J gave up 0 bases, with 10 bases separating them. Germline CDR1 reads KGHSH; CDR2 reads LQKENI. The CDR3 runs to 15 residues. DNA for the CDR3: TGTGCCAGCTCACCGGACAGTTACAGCACAGATACGCAGTATTTT. This translates into CASSPDSYSTDTQYF.

The chain combines TRBV27 with TRBJ2-3; D unclear. The CDR3 runs to 14 residues. Per the germline V gene, CDR1 is MNHEY and CDR2 is SMNVEV (reference sequence). The ends were cut back, 3 bases at V and 5 bases at J, with 12 bases in the middle. In DNA form, the CDR3 reads TGTGCCAGCAGTTTTCAGGTTCAGGTAGATACGCAGTATTTT. Translation: CASSFQVQVDTQYF.

V usage is TRBV28 and J usage is TRBJ1-2, with D perhaps TRBD1 (6 bases). Deletions cut 7 bases from V and 8 bases from J, with 17 bases between. The germline CDR1 and CDR2 sequences are MDHEN and SYDVKM. This CDR3 has 13 residues. Here the CDR3 reads CASNEQGSRGYTF. CDR3 nucleotide sequence: TGTGCCAGCAACGAACAGGGCAGTCGGGGCTACACCTTC.

V usage is TRBV5-6 and J usage is TRBJ2-3; 7 bases match TRBD2. V lost 2 bases, J lost 8 bases, and 5 bases stayed unmatched. Per the germline V gene, CDR1 is SGHDT and CDR2 is YYEEEE. The CDR3 runs to 13 residues. CDR3 nucleotides: TGTGCCAGCAGCTTCTTGGGGGGGACTACGCAGTATTTT. This gives the protein CASSFLGGTTQYF.

This chain links TRBV9 with TRBJ2-3, with TRBD2 matching over 7 bases. This CDR3 is built from 14 residues. V shed 2 bases, J shed 7 bases, and the junction held 7 bases outside the gene matches. Germline V gene data show CDR1 as SGDLS and CDR2 as YYNGEE. The CDR3 DNA reads TGTGCCAGCAGCGTGGGAGGGAGTGGGAATACGCAGTATTTT. This sequence encodes CASSVGGSGNTQYF. The whole variable domain, filled in from reference TRBV9 and TRBJ2-3, reads DSGVTQTPKHLITATGQRVTLRCSPRSGDLSVYWYQQSLDQGLQFLIQYYNGEERAKGNILERFSAQQFPDLHSELNLSSLELGDSALYFCASSVGGSGNTQYFGPGTRLTVL.

The V gene is TRBV28, the J gene TRBJ1-2, with 11 positions matching TRBD1. This CDR3 is built from 14 residues. Germline V CDR1 and CDR2: MDHEN, SYDVKM. Unmatched junction bases numbered 8, after V lost 6 bases and J lost 8 bases. CDR3 region: CASSFWTGGEGYTF. As DNA, the CDR3 is TGTGCCAGCAGCTTTTGGACAGGGGGCGAGGGCTACACCTTC.

The chain carries TRBV6-5 and TRBJ1-2; D unresolved. This CDR3 contains 13 residues. The V gene's germline CDR1 is MNHEY and CDR2 SVGAGI. The V end was cut by 0 bases, the J end by 4 bases, with 6 bases between. The CDR3: CASSYSVSYGYTF. The DNA of the CDR3 is TGTGCCAGCAGTTACTCGGTCAGCTATGGCTACACCTTC.

The J gene is TRBJ1-2, the V gene TRBV28; no clear D. Trimming shortened V by 3 bases and J by 8 bases, and 10 bases separated the two germline ends. The CDR3 runs 12 residues. CDR1 and CDR2 (germline): MDHEN, SYDVKM. CDR3 loop: CASSLGGRGYTF. The CDR3 DNA is TGTGCCAGCAGTTTGGGAGGGCGCGGCTACACCTTC.

The V and J genes are TRBV19 and TRBJ1-5; possibly TRBD1 for D (5 bases). Trimming removed 6 bases at V and 0 bases at J, with 9 bases between. This CDR3 is 14 amino acids long. The germline V gene has CDR1 LNHDA and CDR2 SQIVND (reference sequence). The CDR3 reads CASSARDSNQPQHF. DNA for the CDR3: TGTGCCAGTAGCGCCAGGGATAGCAATCAGCCCCAGCATTTT.

The chain recombines TRBV24-1 with TRBJ2-3; 8 bases are shared with TRBD1. The CDR3 loop spans 15 amino acids. CDR1 is KGHDR and CDR2 is SFDVKD in the germline V gene. V was pared by 5 bases and J by 3 bases, with 6 bases of the junction left unmatched. The DNA for the CDR3 is TGTGCCACCAGTGGACCAGGGGGCGAGACAGATACGCAGTATTTT. It is translated as CATSGPGGETDTQYF.

The chain recombines TRBV15 with TRBJ2-7; the match to TRBD2 covers 9 bases. V dropped 1 base and J dropped 6; count of bases not matched to a gene: 4. Germline loops: CDR1 LNHNV, CDR2 YYDKDF (reference sequence). CDR3 length equals 14 residues. The CDR3 DNA follows: TGTGCCACCAGCAGAGGGGATAGCGGGAGCGAGCAGTACTTC. Its translation: CATSRGDSGSEQYF.

This chain joins TRBV11-2 and TRBJ2-1; 9 positions agree with TRBD2. V dropped 7 bases and J dropped 9; count of bases not matched to a gene: 19. This CDR3 region has 17 residues. CDR1 is SGHAT, CDR2 FQNNGV, per germline. CDR3 DNA sequence: TGTGCCAGCACCCCTCGCCGGGGAGCGGGAGGAGTCAGTGAGCAGTTCTTC. It translates to CASTPRRGAGGVSEQFF.

The chain uses TRBV6-5 and TRBJ1-2; 8 bases fit TRBD1. This CDR3 is 13 amino acids long. J gave up 4 bases and V 7 bases, and 5 bases lay outside the gene matches. Germline values: CDR1 MNHEY, CDR2 SVGAGI. CDR3 sequence: CASKLDRGYGYTF. Written as DNA, the CDR3 is TGTGCCAGCAAACTCGACAGGGGCTATGGCTACACCTTC.

The CDR3 protein is CSVDRGTDTNYGYTF. The CDR3 DNA sequence: TGCAGCGTCGACAGGGGGACTGACACTAACTATGGCTACACCTTC. The chain uses TRBV29-1 and TRBJ1-2; 9 bases fit TRBD1. With 6 bases clipped from V and 0 bases from J, the junction kept 8 bases outside the gene matches. The CDR3 has 15 amino acids. In germline, CDR1 is SQVTM, CDR2 ANQGSEA.

There are a few counts of this clone. This chain joins TRBV20-1 and TRBJ2-7, with 7 bases identical to TRBD1. The germline V gene has CDR1 DFQATT and CDR2 SNEGSKA (reference sequence). This CDR3 has 14 amino acids. Germline trimming cut 3 bases from V and 5 bases from J; bases unmatched to any gene: 10. The CDR3, as DNA: TGCAGTGCTAGTCGCACAGGGGATGCTCACGAGCAGTACTTC. Its protein product is CSASRTGDAHEQYF.

The chain carries TRBV27 and TRBJ2-7; D assignment may be TRBD1 or TRBD2 (5 bases each). The V gene's germline CDR1 is MNHEY and CDR2 SMNVEV (reference sequence). The CDR3 has 14 residues. The ends were cut back, 5 bases at V and 6 bases at J, with 17 bases in the middle. CDR3: CASSPGPTWGEQYF. CDR3 sequence (DNA): TGTGCCAGCAGTCCGGGACCCACCTGGGGCGAGCAGTACTTC.

The V call is TRBV6-5, the J call TRBJ1-1; possibly TRBD1 for D (5 bases). Per germline, CDR1 MNHEY and CDR2 SVGAGI. Deletions cut 9 bases from V and 3 bases from J, with 11 bases between. There are 12 residues in the CDR3. DNA for the CDR3: TGTGCCAGTGGGGCCTGGGACACTGAAGCTTTCTTT. Encoded protein: CASGAWDTEAFF.

The chain links TRBV11-2 to TRBJ2-1; D is possibly TRBD2 (6 bases). The CDR3 has 18 residues. The V and J ends lost 1 base and 0 bases respectively, with 16 bases between them. Germline assignment: CDR1 SGHAT and CDR2 FQNNGV. CDR3 in DNA: TGTGCCAGCAGCTTAGGGATTCGGGGGTCCAGCTCCTACAATGAGCAGTTCTTC. Translating gives CASSLGIRGSSSYNEQFF.